This paragraph covers one T cell receptor (beta chain) sequence. The antigen remains undetermined. This specimen comes from a study of OX40 agonist ivuxolimab in advanced cancers. Study context: Clinicians treated patients with ivuxolimab, an agonistic anti-OX40 (CD134) antibody.

Findings and caveats of the study: More expanded clones were seen, on average, in CD8+ T cells than in CD4+. Clonal expansion in partial responders at 0.1-3.0 mg/kg ranked among the lowest.

Assay: immunoSEQ multiplex PCR; the TCRdb copy retains only in-frame clones and omits some. The table has tens of thousands of clones, roughly nine tenths seen once. Germline CDR1 MDHEN, CDR2 SYDVKM. The ends lost 1 base at V and 5 bases at J; junction bases unmatched: 8. The CDR3 is 16 amino acids. The receptor comes from an adult with an advanced solid tumor such as melanoma, head and neck, liver or kidney cancer. The material sequenced was CD4+ or CD8+ T cells sorted from blood, taken in a trial of the OX40 agonist ivuxolimab. This chain links TRBV28 with TRBJ1-3, with TRBD1 matching over 7 bases. In nucleotides, the CDR3 is TGTGCCAGCAGTTTATCTTCGACAGGGCAAAGAAACACCATATATTTT. Protein product: CASSLSSTGQRNTIYF.